This T cell receptor beta chain comes out of a study of T cells in Graves' hyperthyroidism and ophthalmopathy. Germline trimming cut 7 bases from V and 5 bases from J; bases unmatched to any gene: 14. The CDR3 covers 15 residues. Per the germline V gene, CDR1 is SQVTM and CDR2 is ANQGSEA. Lactation, pregnancy, other autoimmune disease or uncontrolled infection led to exclusion of patients. Diagnoses were established using clinical symptoms, serum thyroxine and TRAb, thyroid ultrasound and orbital computed tomography. The study, taken as a whole, reports: Before onset, ophthalmopathy was predicted by the model a median around 6.2 months earlier.

It was RNA transcripts that yielded the amplified TCR beta CDR3 regions. The primer set for the first-round RT-PCR of the TCR CDR3 was HTBI. TCRdb redid the calling of the multiplex PCR reads with MiXCR, one entry per CDR3 protein. This table holds 500,000 to 600,000 distinct CDR3 sequences, 20% found once. Comment on this clonotype: Antigen: not known.

The gene calls are TRBV29-1 and TRBJ2-5; 9 bases are a match to TRBD1. The sample was blood. The receptor's source is a middle-aged man with Graves' ophthalmopathy. The DNA for the CDR3 is TGCAGCGCTTGGGGGGGACAGGGATTATGGGAGACCCAGTACTTC. This encodes CSAWGGQGLWETQYF.